This T cell receptor beta chain was sequenced during a study of T cells in Graves' hyperthyroidism and ophthalmopathy. Study-wide points: The model foresaw ophthalmopathy a median roughly 6 months prior to onset. Ophthalmopathy was separated from stable hyperthyroidism by a 13 V-J model. The blood repertoire included most of the expanded thyroid clonotypes above 0.001.

Uncontrolled infection, other autoimmune disease, pregnancy or lactation barred patients from enrollment. Researchers amplified the TCR beta CDR3 regions from RNA transcripts. HTBI primers were employed in a first-round RT-PCR of the TCR CDR3. MiXCR, applied by TCRdb to the multiplex PCR reads, yields one record per CDR3 protein. Here the sample spans 450,000 to 700,000 distinct CDR3 sequences, around 45% being singletons. This clonotype was seen ten or more times. Its target is unknown. The CDR3 runs to 14 residues. Germline values: CDR1 MNHNY, CDR2 SVGAGI (reference sequence). V was clipped by 6 bases and J by 5 bases; unmatched bases: 9.

The rearrangement uses TRBV6-6 and TRBJ1-1, with 7 bases identical to TRBD1. This clonotype was sampled from an adult woman with Graves' disease, either hyperthyroidism or ophthalmopathy (not recorded which). Sequencing was performed on peripheral blood or thyroid tissue (not recorded which). CDR3 DNA sequence: TGTGCCAGCAGCCCTCCGGGACAGAGGACTGAAGCTTTCTTT. Translation gives CASSPPGQRTEAFF.